The 14 T cell receptor beta chains below all came from one sample that was sequenced in a study of identical twins. A single record per CDR3 protein comes from TCRdb applying MiXCR to the 5' RACE reads. In the table there are about 470,000 distinct CDR3 sequences, 20% to 30% of which are singletons. In addition, the sample was reused for a study of T cells expressing NK-cell markers.

The specimen was CD4+ T cells sorted from blood. Source of these receptors: a woman under 30 in good health.

This chain uses TRBV20-1 with TRBJ2-5; unclear D gene. Trimming removed 0 bases at V and 5 bases at J, with 10 bases between. The germline V gene encodes CDR1 DFQATT and CDR2 SNEGSKA (reference sequence). This CDR3 spans 13 amino acids. In nucleotides, the CDR3 is TGCAGTGCTAGAGATTCCCACTTGGAGACCCAGTACTTC. It is translated as CSARDSHLETQYF.

The rearrangement joins TRBV20-1 to TRBJ2-7, with D possibly matching TRBD2 (5 bases). Deletions cut 7 bases from V and 1 base from J, with 11 bases between. The CDR3 extends over 12 amino acids. Germline values: CDR1 DFQATT, CDR2 SNEGSKA (reference sequence). CDR3 loop: CSVRADSYEQYF. For the CDR3, the DNA is TGCAGTGTGAGGGCGGATTCCTACGAGCAGTACTTC.

The chain couples TRBV20-1 to TRBJ2-7; unclear D gene. The CDR3 runs 13 residues. The V end was cut by 1 base, the J end by 4 bases, with 11 bases between. Germline V gene lookup returns CDR1 DFQATT and CDR2 SNEGSKA (reference sequence). CDR3 sequence: CSARGVNLYEQYF. The CDR3 region has the DNA TGCAGTGCTAGAGGGGTTAATTTGTACGAGCAGTACTTC.

In regard to this clonotype: One end of the junction is discordant with germline, which a read error may explain. The J gene is TRBJ2-2, the V gene TRBV5-1, with D hard to call. Germline assignment: CDR1 SGHRS and CDR2 YFSETQ. This CDR3 has 14 amino acids. As DNA, the CDR3 is TGTGCCAGCAGCTTAGAAGCGAACACCGGGGAGCTGTTTTTT. Translating gives CASSLEANTGELFF.

A few counts support this clonotype. V and J are TRBV9 and TRBJ2-1, with TRBD2 identical over 10 bases. CDR1 is SGDLS, CDR2 YYNGEE, per germline. The J segment lost 4 bases and the V segment lost 3 bases, leaving 7 bases of the junction unmatched. The CDR3 totals 16 residues. CDR3 sequence reads: CASSAIAGGSYNEQFF. The CDR3 nucleotides are TGTGCCAGCAGCGCTATAGCGGGAGGATCGTACAATGAGCAGTTCTTC.

This clonotype was counted a few times. The chain is built from TRBV20-1 and TRBJ2-1; TRBD2 matches 7 bases. V was clipped by 5 bases and J by 8 bases; unmatched bases: 6. Looked up from germline, CDR1 is DFQATT and CDR2 is SNEGSKA (reference sequence). The CDR3 has 12 residues. The CDR3 sequence is CSAGRELDEQFF. In DNA, the CDR3 is TGCAGTGCTGGGCGGGAGTTGGATGAGCAGTTCTTC.

The V and J genes are TRBV6-1 and TRBJ2-3; no firm D call. CDR1 MNHNS and CDR2 SASEGT come from the germline V gene. Trimming pared 4 bases from V and 2 bases from J, leaving 10 bases between. The CDR3 consists of 14 residues. The CDR3 DNA is TGTGCCAGCAGTGTCGCCTACCCCACAGATACGCAGTATTTT. This translates into CASSVAYPTDTQYF.

The chain is built from TRBV5-1 and TRBJ2-3, with TRBD2 as a possible D gene (5 bases). The CDR3 is 15 residues long. CDR1 SGHRS and CDR2 YFSETQ come from the germline V gene. Trimming shortened V by 4 bases and J by 2 bases, and 14 bases separated the two germline ends. CDR3 region: CASSLDFENTDTQYF. CDR3 DNA sequence: TGCGCCAGCAGCCTGGACTTTGAGAACACAGATACGCAGTATTTT.

The chain uses TRBV10-1 and TRBJ2-3, with 9 bases identical to TRBD2. The CDR3 is 15 amino acids. Germline CDR1 WNHNN, CDR2 SYGVQD (reference sequence). J lost 2 bases, V lost 2 bases, and 2 bases had no gene match. As DNA, the CDR3 is TGCGCCAGCAGTGAGGGACTAGCGCCCACAGATACGCAGTATTTT. Protein sequence: CASSEGLAPTDTQYF.

This clonotype appeared a few times. The genes are TRBV12-3 or TRBV12-4 and TRBJ2-1; D gene unclear. Trimming stripped 3 bases from V and 7 bases from J, with 10 bases between. There are 13 residues in the CDR3. CDR3 in DNA: TGTGCCAGCAGTTTCTATAGTGGGAATGAGCAGTTCTTC. This sequence encodes CASSFYSGNEQFF.

The chain links TRBV9 to TRBJ1-4; D gene uncertain. V was pared by 4 bases and J by 8 bases, with 12 bases between. The CDR3 is made up of 13 amino acids. CDR1 and CDR2 from the germline V gene are SGDLS and YYNGEE. The CDR3 nucleotides read TGTGCCAGCAGCTTGACACCGCGAGAAAAACTGTTTTTT. This translates into CASSLTPREKLFF.

This clonotype showed up just a few times. This chain links TRBV6-1 with TRBJ1-4; 8 nucleotides align to TRBD1. The CDR3 is 14 amino acids. Germline CDR1 MNHNS, CDR2 SASEGT. V dropped 8 bases and J dropped 4; count of bases not matched to a gene: 6. The CDR3 spells CASSNGQGNEKLFF. The CDR3 DNA sequence: TGTGCCAGCTCCAATGGACAGGGTAATGAAAAACTGTTTTTT.

V usage is TRBV20-1 and J usage is TRBJ1-5, with 8 bases identical to TRBD1. The germline CDR1 and CDR2 sequences are DFQATT and SNEGSKA (reference sequence). This CDR3 is 16 amino acids long. The V and J ends lost 5 bases and 2 bases, in that order; junction bases with no gene match: 11. The CDR3 DNA is TGCAGTGCTCGCGCCGACAGGGGCTTCGGCAATCAGCCCCAGCATTTT. Translation: CSARADRGFGNQPQHF.

This clonotype has more than one count but fewer than ten. This rearrangement joins TRBV7-8 to TRBJ1-5; D possibly corresponds to TRBD1 (5 bases). Trimming removed 5 bases from V and 0 bases from J, with 14 bases in between. The CDR3 runs to 16 residues. Germline V gives CDR1 SGHVS, CDR2 FQNEAQ. CDR3 in amino acids: CASSPKRGYSNQPQHF. Here the CDR3 DNA reads TGTGCCAGCAGCCCTAAGCGGGGGTATAGCAATCAGCCCCAGCATTTT.